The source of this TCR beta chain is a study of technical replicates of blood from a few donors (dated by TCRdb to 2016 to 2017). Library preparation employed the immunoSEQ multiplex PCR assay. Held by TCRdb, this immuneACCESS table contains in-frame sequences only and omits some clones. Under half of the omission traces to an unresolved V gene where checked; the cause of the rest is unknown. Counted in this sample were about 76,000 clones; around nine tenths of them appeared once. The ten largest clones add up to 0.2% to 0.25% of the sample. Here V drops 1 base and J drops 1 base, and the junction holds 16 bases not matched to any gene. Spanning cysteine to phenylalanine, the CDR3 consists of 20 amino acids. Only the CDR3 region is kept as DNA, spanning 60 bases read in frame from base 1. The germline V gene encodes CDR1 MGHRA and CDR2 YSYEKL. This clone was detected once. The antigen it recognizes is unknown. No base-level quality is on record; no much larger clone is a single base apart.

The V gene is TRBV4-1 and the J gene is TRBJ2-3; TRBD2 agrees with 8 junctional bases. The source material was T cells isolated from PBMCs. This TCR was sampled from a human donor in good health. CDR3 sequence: CASSQASAGRAIFGTDTQYF. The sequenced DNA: TGCGCCAGCAGCCAAGCGTCGGCCGGGAGGGCGATTTTTGGCACAGATACGCAGTATTTT.